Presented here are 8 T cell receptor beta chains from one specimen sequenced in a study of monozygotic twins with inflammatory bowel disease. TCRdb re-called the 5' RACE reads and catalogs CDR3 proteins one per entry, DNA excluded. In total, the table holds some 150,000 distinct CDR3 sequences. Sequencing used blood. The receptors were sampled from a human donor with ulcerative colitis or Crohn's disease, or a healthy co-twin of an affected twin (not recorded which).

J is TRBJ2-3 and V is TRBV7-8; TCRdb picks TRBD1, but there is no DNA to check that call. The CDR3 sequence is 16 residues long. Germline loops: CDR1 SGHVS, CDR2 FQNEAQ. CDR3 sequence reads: CASSYPWGGHADTQYF.

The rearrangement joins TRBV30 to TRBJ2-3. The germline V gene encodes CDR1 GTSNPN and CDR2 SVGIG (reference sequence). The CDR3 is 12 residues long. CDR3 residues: CAWSVLPDTQYF.

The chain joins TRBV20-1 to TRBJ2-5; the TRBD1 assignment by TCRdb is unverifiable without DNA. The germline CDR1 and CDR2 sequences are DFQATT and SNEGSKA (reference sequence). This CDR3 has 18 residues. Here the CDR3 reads CSARDWVGRGGRVETQYF.

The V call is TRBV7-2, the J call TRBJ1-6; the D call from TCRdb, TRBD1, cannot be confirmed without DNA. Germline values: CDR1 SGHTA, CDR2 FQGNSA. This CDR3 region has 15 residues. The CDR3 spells CASSPTRVKNSPLHF.

The chain's CDR3 is CASSPLQGLNTEAFF. The chain carries TRBV18 and TRBJ1-1; the D call of TRBD1 rests on TCRdb alone, since no DNA is present to check it. CDR1 is KGHSH, CDR2 LQKENI, per germline. The CDR3 is made up of 15 amino acids.

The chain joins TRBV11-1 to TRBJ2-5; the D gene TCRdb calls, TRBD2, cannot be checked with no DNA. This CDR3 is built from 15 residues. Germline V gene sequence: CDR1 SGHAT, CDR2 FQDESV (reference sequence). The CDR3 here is CASSLVVGLDETQYF. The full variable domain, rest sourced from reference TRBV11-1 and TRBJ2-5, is EAEVAQSPRYKITEKSQAVAFWCDPISGHATLYWYRQILGQGPELLVQFQDESVVDDSQLPKDRFSAERLKGVDSTLKIQPAELGDSAMYLCASSLVVGLDETQYFGPGTRLLVL.

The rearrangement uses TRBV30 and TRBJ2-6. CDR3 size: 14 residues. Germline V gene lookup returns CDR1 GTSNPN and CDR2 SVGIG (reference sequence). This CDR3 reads CAWSRSSGANVLTF.

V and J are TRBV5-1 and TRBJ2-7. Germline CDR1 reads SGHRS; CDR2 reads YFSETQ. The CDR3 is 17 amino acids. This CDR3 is CASSLGLGRGGPYEQYF.